This section outlines one T cell receptor (beta chain) sequence together with its context. Its antigen is undetermined. Here immunoSEQ multiplex PCR was the method, and the copy in TCRdb shows in-frame clones only, minus some. In the table there are approximately 20,000 clones, about 80% of which are singletons. These data come from a study of somatic mutations in cytotoxic T cells in rheumatoid arthritis. Study findings and constraints: Per patient, the largest CD8+ clone was found to exceed 20% of CD8+ cells in about an eighth of the roughly 60 cases. CD8+ clonality increased with age in rheumatoid arthritis patients but not in healthy controls.

Positive magnetic bead selection was used to isolate CD4+ and CD8+ cells; purity was checked by flow cytometry. V was cut by 4 bases and J by 0 bases, with 10 bases left in between. Germline V gives CDR1 SGHDN, CDR2 FVKESK. This CDR3 has 14 residues. This chain connects TRBV14 to TRBJ2-7; D uncertain. The sample consisted of CD8+ T cells sorted from blood. The clonotype was recovered from a woman between 45 and 60 years old in good health. CDR3 sequence reads: CASSLSGASYEQYF. The CDR3 nucleotides read TGTGCCAGCAGCCTTTCCGGAGCCTCCTACGAGCAGTACTTC. Looking up the rest from reference TRBV14 and TRBJ2-7 gives the full variable domain: EAGVTQFPSHSVIEKGQTVTLRCDPISGHDNLYWYRRVMGKEIKFLLHFVKESKQDESGMPNNRFLAERTGGTYSTLKVQPAELEDSGVYFCASSLSGASYEQYFGPGTRLTVT.